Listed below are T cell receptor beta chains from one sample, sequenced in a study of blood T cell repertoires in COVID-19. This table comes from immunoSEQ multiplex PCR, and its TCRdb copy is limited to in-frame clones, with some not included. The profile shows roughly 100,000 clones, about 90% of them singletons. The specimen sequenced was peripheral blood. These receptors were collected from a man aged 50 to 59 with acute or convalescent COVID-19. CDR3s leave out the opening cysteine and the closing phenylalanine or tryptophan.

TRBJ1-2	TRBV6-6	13	ASSHPGQGDYGYT
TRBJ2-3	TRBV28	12	ASSDGQGTDTQY
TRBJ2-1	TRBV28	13	ASSSSGTGVNEQF
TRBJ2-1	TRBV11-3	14	ASSFPLLSSYNEQF
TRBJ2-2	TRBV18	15	ASSPLSTGGPIGELF
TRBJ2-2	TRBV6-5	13	ASSGAGGPTGELF
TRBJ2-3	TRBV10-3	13	AINPGTGGRDTQY
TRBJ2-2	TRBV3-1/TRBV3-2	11	ASSQLQDGELF
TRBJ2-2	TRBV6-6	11	ASRGSNTGELF
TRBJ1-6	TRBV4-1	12	ASSQESRDSPLH
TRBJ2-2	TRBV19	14	ASSPLGSLNTGELF
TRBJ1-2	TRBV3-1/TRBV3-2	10	ASSRDGGGYT
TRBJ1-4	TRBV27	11	ASSLERNEKLF
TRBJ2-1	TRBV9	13	ASRRQPDADNEQF
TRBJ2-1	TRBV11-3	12	ASSPGVERGEQF
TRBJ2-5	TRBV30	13	AWSVGGFRQETQY
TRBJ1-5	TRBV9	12	ASSPGQYDQPQH
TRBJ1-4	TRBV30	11	AWNQGADEKLF
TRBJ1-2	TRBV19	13	ASSPLQGLYYGYT
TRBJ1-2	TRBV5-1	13	ASSPSGTGGNFYT
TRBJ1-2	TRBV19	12	ASTTTGDSDGYT
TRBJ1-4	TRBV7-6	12	ASSLRVGNEKLF
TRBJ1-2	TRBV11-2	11	ASSLRQDRGYT
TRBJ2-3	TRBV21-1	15	ASSKDGGGFRTDTQY
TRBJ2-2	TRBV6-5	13	ASSSFGIPTGELF
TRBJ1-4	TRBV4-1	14	ASSQVGGEGPEKLF
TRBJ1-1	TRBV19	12	ASSARQGYTEAF
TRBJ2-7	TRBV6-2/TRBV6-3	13	ASSYYDAGGYEQY
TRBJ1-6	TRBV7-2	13	ASSSQTGLNSPLH
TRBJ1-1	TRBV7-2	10	ASSLAGREAF
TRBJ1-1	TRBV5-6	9	ASSSGGRAF
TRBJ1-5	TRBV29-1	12	SVEEDGVNQPQH
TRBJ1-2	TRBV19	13	ASSIVGTGFLGYT
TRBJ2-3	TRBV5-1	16	ASSLEGTGTISTDTQY
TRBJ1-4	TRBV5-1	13	ASSLANRRDEKLF
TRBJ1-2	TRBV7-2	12	ASSLTTANYGYT
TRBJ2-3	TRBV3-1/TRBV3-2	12	ASSPGTSPDTQY
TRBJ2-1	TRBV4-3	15	ASSQDPFSGGGAEQF
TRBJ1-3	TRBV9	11	ASSVRDGNTIY
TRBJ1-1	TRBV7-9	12	ASSYGRGGTEAF